The clone carrying this T cell receptor beta chain has just one count. These data come from a study of blood T cell repertoires in COVID-19. About the research overall: Collection of acute and convalescent COVID-19 samples took place in the United States, Italy and Spain. Nucleic acid was either cDNA or gDNA, and it came from T cells, B-cell-depleted T cells, or PBMCs.

Profiling relied on immunoSEQ multiplex PCR, and the TCRdb table lists in-frame clones only, not all of them. The profile shows a few hundred thousand clones, about 90% of them singletons. The CDR3 is 16 amino acids. Germline loops: CDR1 LGHDT, CDR2 YNNKEL (reference sequence). Unmatched junction bases numbered 7, after V lost 0 bases and J lost 6 bases. Individuals aged roughly 18 to 95 years were recruited from around 22 US areas. Recovered Cohort 3 donors showed two negative PCRs, clearance, or symptom resolution. V gene TRBV3-1 (or the pseudogene TRBV3-2) combines with J gene TRBJ2-1, with TRBD2 matching over 8 bases. Sequencing was carried out using PBMCs or T cells enriched from blood (not recorded which). The TCR comes from a woman aged 30 to 39 who had recovered from COVID-19. This CDR3 reads CASSQDSGTRGNEQFF. The DNA for the CDR3 is TGTGCCAGCAGCCAAGATTCCGGGACTAGGGGCAATGAGCAGTTCTTC.